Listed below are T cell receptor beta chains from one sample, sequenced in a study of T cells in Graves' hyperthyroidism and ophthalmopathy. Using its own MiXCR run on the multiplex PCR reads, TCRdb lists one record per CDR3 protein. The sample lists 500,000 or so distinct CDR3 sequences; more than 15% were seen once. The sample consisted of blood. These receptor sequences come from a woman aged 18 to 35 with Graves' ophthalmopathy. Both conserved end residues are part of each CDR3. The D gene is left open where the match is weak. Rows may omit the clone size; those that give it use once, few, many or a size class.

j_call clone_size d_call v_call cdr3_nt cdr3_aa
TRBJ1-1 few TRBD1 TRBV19 TGTGCCAGTAGTATAGGGGCGACAGGGACCCACACTGAAGCTTTCTTT CASSIGATGTHTEAFF
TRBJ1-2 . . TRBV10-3 TGTGCCATCAGTGCGGACGTTGGGGAGGGGAACTATGGCTACACCTTC CAISADVGEGNYGYTF
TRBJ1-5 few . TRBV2 TGTGCCAGCAGTGGAACGGCTCTGCCCCAGCATTTT CASSGTALPQHF
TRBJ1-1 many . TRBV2 TGTGCCAGTAGGACAGCGATGAACACTGAAGCTTTCTTT CASRTAMNTEAFF
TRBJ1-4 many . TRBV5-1 TGCGCCAGCAGCCCCGGACAGCTAACAACTAATGAAAAACTGTTTTTT CASSPGQLTTNEKLFF
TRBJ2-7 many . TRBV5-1 TGCGCCAGCAGCCTTCCGGGCCACCGCTACGAGCAGTACTTC CASSLPGHRYEQYF
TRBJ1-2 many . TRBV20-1 TGCAGTGCAGAAAACAGGCCCCCTAACTATGGCTACACCTTC CSAENRPPNYGYTF
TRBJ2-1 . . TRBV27 TGTGCCAGCAGTTTAGATTTCTTC CASSLDFF
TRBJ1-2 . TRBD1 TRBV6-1 TGTGCCAGCAGTGGATACAGGGGGCGCCCCTTATATGGCTACACCTTC CASSGYRGRPLYGYTF
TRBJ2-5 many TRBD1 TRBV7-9 TGTGCCAGCAGCTTACAGGGGGCCCAAGAGACCCAGTACTTC CASSLQGAQETQYF
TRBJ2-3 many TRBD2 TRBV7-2 TGTGCCAGCAGCTTAGGGACTAGCGGGAGAAACGCAGATACGCAGTATTTT CASSLGTSGRNADTQYF
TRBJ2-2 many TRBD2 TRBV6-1 TGTGCCAGCAGGATGAGCGGGGAGAACACCGGGGAGCTGTTTTTT CASRMSGENTGELFF
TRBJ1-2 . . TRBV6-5 TGTGCCAGCAGTTACTCCACCGAAAACTATGGCTACACCTTC CASSYSTENYGYTF
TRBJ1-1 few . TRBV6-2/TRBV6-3 TGTGCCAGCAGTTACTCGAAATCGGGAGAGACTTTCTTT CASSYSKSGETFF
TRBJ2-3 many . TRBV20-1 TGCAGTGCTACTCCCCGGGTTAGCGGCACAGATACGCAGTATTTT CSATPRVSGTDTQYF
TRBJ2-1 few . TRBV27 TGTGCCAGCGGCTTCGAAGGACCTAGCAATGAGCAGTTCTTC CASGFEGPSNEQFF
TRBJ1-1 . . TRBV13 TGTGCCAGCAGCGACACAGGGACTGAAGCTTTCTTT CASSDTGTEAFF
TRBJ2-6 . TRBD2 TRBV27 TGTGCCAGCAGTTCCCACGGACTAGCGGGAGGTTCCTCTGGGGCCAACGTCCTGACTTTC CASSSHGLAGGSSGANVLTF
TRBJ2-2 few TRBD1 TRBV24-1 TGTGCCACCAGTGATTCGTTGACAGGGACCGGGGAGCTGTTTTTT CATSDSLTGTGELFF
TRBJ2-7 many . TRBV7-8 TGTGCCAGCAGCTTAGTTGGGGTCAGAGCCTACGAGCAGTACTTC CASSLVGVRAYEQYF
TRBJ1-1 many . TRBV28 TGTGCCAGCACCCTTGAGATGGGCACTGAAGCTTTCTTT CASTLEMGTEAFF
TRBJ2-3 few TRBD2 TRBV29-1 TGCAGCGTTGAGGGCGGGGGAGATACGCAGTATTTT CSVEGGGDTQYF
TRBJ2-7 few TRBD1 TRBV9 TGTGCCAGCAGCGTAGGACCCCCCCGGGACAGGGAAACCAACGAGCAGTACTTC CASSVGPPRDRETNEQYF
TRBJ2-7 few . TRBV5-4 TGTGCCAGCAGCTTGGAACAAGGCAGCTCCTACGAGCAGTACTTC CASSLEQGSSYEQYF
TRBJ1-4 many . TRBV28 TGTGCCAGCAGTTTCGGGGGAACGGACAGTGCAACTAATGAAAAACTGTTTTTT CASSFGGTDSATNEKLFF
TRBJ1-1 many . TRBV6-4 TGTGCCAGCAGTGACTCGTTTCGGCCGGACACTGAAGCTTTCTTT CASSDSFRPDTEAFF
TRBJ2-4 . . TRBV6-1 TGTGCCAGCAGTCCTTACCTGACCTCAGGCAAAAACATTCAGTACTTC CASSPYLTSGKNIQYF
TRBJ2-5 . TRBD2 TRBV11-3 TGTGCCAGCAGCAGGGGAGGGATGATGGGCCAAGAGACCCAGTACTTC CASSRGGMMGQETQYF
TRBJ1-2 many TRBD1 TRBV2 TGTGCCAGCAGACAGGGGGCCAAAGTTAACTATGGCTACACCTTC CASRQGAKVNYGYTF
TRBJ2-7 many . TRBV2 TGTGCCAGCCAACACGGGACCTACGAGCAGTACTTC CASQHGTYEQYF
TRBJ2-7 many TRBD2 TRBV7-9 TGTGCCAGCAGCGGGACTAGTAACGAGCAGTACTTC CASSGTSNEQYF
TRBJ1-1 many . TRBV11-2 TGTGCCAGCAGCCCTCGGGAGATGAACACTGAAGCTTTCTTT CASSPREMNTEAFF
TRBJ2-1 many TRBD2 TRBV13 TGTGCCAGCAGCCAGACTAGCGGGAGAACTTATGAGCAGTTCTTC CASSQTSGRTYEQFF
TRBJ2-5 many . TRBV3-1 TGTGCCAGCAGCCAAGACCCCCAGCTTTGGGAGACCCAGTACTTC CASSQDPQLWETQYF
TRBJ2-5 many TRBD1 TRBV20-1 TGCAGTGCTAGTTATAGGGGGCTTGCGGAGACCCAGTACTTC CSASYRGLAETQYF
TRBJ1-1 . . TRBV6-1 TGTGCCAGCAGCGACCTTATGAACACTGAAGCTTTCTTT CASSDLMNTEAFF
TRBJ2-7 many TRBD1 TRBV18 TGTGCCAGCTCATCAGGGACAGGGGGCTCGGAATACGAGCAGTACTTC CASSSGTGGSEYEQYF
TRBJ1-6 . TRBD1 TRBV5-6 TGTGCCAGCAGCTTGGCCGGGACAGTAAATTCACCCCTCCACTTT CASSLAGTVNSPLHF
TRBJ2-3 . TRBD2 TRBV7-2 TGTGCCAGCAGCTTAGAGGGGGGCGGGAGGGGTAGGGGCACAGATACGCAGTATTTT CASSLEGGGRGRGTDTQYF
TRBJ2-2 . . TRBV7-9 TGTGCCAGCAGCTTCCCAGGGTTGAACACCGGGGAGCTGTTTTTT CASSFPGLNTGELFF
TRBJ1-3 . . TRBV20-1 TGCAGTGCTAGGGACCCGAGGGCTGGAAACACCATATATTTT CSARDPRAGNTIYF
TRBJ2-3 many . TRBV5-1 TGCGCCAGCAGCCAGGACACAGGACGTATCCCAGATACGCAGTATTTT CASSQDTGRIPDTQYF
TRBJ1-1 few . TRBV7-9 TGTGCCAGCAGCTCCGCCCCAAACAGGGACACTGAAGCTTTCTTT CASSSAPNRDTEAFF
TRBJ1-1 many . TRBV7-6 TGTGCCAGCAGCCCCCAAATGGACACTGAAGCTTTCTTT CASSPQMDTEAFF
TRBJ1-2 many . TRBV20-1 TGCAGTGCTAGGGGTACAACGGCTCTTGGCTACACCTTC CSARGTTALGYTF
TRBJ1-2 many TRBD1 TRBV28 TGTGCCAGCAGAACTCGGGACAGGGTAAACTATGGCTACACCTTC CASRTRDRVNYGYTF
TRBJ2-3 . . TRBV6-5 TGTGCCAGCAGTTCTGTAGTATGGCGTGAAAATACGCAGTATTTT CASSSVVWRENTQYF
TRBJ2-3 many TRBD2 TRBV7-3 TGTGCCAGCAGTTCTAGCGGGGGGCGCACAGATACGCAGTATTTT CASSSSGGRTDTQYF
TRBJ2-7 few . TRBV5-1 TGCGCCAGCACCCTTGAACAGGGCCCCTACGAGCAGTACTTC CASTLEQGPYEQYF
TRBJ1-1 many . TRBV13 TGTGCCAGCAGCTTAGGCAGGGTTCGTGAAGCTTTCTTT CASSLGRVREAFF
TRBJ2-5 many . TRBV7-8 TGTGCCAGCAGCTTACAGGGGGCGGGAGTCGGAGAGACCCAGTACTTC CASSLQGAGVGETQYF
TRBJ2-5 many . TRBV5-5 TGTGCCAGCAGCTTGGTCAGGGGCCGGTTTGTCGAGACCCAGTACTTC CASSLVRGRFVETQYF
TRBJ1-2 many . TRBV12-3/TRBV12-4 TGTGCCAGCAGCCACGGGCCCTCTTATGGCTACACCTTC CASSHGPSYGYTF
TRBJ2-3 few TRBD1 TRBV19 TGTGCCAGTAGTACTTCCGGGACAGAAACAGATACGCAGTATTTT CASSTSGTETDTQYF
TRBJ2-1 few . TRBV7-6 TGTGCCAGCGGCTTAGAGCTTACAGACAATGAGCAGTTCTTC CASGLELTDNEQFF
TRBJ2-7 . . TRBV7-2 TGTGCCAGCAGTCTTTTGGAGGGGGGCTCCTACGAGCAGTACTTC CASSLLEGGSYEQYF
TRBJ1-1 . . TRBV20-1 TGCAGTGCAGACAGGAGGAACACTGAAGCTTTCTTT CSADRRNTEAFF
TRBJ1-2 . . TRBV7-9 TGTGCCAGCAGCTTATTTTCAATTCGGGTGCCGCTAGGTCCATATGGCTACACCTTC CASSLFSIRVPLGPYGYTF
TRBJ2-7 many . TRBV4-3 TGCGCCAGCAGCCAAGATTTGGGTGACGAGCAGTACTTC CASSQDLGDEQYF